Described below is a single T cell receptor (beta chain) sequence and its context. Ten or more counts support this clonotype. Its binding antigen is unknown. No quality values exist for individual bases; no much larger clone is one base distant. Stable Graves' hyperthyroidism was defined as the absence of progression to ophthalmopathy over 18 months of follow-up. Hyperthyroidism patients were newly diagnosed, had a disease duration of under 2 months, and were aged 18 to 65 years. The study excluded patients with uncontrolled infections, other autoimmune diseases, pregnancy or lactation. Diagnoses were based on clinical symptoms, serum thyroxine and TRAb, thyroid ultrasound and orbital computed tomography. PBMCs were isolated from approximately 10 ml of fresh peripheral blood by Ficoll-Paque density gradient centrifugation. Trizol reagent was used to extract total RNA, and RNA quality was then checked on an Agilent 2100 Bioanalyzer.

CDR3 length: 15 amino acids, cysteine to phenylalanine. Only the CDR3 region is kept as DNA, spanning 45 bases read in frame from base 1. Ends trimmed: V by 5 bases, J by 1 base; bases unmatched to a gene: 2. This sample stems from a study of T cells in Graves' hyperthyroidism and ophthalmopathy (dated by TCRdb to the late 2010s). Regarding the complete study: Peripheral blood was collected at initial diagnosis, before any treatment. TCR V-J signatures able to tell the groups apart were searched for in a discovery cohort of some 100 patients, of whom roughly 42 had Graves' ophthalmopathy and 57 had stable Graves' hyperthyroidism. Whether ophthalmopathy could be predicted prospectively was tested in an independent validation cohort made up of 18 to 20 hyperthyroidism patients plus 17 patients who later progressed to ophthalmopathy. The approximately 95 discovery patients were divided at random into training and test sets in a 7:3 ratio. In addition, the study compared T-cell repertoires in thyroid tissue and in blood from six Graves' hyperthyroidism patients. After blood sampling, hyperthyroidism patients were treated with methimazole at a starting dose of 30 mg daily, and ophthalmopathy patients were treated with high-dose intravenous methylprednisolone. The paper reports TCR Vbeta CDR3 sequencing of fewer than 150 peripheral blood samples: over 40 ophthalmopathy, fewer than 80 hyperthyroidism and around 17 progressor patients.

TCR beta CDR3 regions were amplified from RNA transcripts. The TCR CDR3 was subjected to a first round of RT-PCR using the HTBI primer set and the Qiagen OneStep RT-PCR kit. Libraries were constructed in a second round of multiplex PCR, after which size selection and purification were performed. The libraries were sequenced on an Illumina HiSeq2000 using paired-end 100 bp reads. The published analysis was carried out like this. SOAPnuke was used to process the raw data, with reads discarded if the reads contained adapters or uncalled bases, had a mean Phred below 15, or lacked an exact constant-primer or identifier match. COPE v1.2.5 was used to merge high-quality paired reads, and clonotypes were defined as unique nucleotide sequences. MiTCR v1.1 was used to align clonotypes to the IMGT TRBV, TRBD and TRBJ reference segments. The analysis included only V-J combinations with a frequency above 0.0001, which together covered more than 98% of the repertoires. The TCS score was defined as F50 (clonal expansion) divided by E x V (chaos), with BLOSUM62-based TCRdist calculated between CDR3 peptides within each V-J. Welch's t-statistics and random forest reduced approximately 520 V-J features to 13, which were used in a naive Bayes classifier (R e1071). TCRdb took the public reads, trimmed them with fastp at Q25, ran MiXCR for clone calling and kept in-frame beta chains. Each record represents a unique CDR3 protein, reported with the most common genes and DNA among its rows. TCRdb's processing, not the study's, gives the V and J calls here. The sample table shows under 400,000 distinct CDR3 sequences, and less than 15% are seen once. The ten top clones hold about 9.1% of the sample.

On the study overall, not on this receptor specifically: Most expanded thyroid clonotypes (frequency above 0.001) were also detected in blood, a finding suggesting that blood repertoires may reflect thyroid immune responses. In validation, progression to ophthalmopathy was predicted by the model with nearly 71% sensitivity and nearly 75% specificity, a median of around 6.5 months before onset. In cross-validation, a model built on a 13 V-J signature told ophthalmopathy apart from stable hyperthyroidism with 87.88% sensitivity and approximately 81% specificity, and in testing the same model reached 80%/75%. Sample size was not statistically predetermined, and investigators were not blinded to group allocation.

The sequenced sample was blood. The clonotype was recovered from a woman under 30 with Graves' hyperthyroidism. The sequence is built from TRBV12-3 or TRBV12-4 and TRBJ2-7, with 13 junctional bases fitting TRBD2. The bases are TGTGCCAGCAGTCCACTAGCGGGAGGGTCCTACGAGCAGTACTTC. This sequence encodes CASSPLAGGSYEQYF.